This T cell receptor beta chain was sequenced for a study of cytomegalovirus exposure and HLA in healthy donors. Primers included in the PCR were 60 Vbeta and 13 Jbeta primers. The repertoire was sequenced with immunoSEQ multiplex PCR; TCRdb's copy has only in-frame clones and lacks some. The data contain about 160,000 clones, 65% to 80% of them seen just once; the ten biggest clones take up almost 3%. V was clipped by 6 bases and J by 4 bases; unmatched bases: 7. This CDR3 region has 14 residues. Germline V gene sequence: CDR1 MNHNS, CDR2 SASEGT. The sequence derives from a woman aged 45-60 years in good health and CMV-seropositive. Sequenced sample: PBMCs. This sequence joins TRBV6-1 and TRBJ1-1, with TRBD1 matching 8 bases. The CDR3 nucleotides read TGTGCCAGCAGGATGGGACAGGTAGCCACTGAAGCTTTCTTT. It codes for CASRMGQVATEAFF.